The 23 T cell receptor beta chains presented below share a single source sample, sequenced in a study of blood T cell repertoires in COVID-19. Libraries were prepared by immunoSEQ multiplex PCR; TCRdb keeps only in-frame clonotypes and omits some of them. The table records about 140,000 clones, about 79% of them present only once. Sample: PBMCs or T cells enriched from blood (not recorded which). These receptors were collected from a woman in her forties or fifties who had recovered from COVID-19.

The chain couples TRBV15 to TRBJ2-7; TRBD2 is a possible D gene (6 bases). CDR3 length equals 14 residues. Trimming shortened V by 0 bases and J by 2 bases, and 8 bases separated the two germline ends. Germline V gene sequence: CDR1 LNHNV, CDR2 YYDKDF (reference sequence). CDR3: CATSREGGPYEQYF. DNA of the CDR3: TGTGCCACCAGCAGAGAGGGGGGTCCCTACGAGCAGTACTTC.

CDR3 nucleotide sequence: TGCGCCAGCAGCAGCAATAGCGGGGGGGCTACAGATACGCAGTATTTT. This gives the protein CASSSNSGGATDTQYF. This chain links TRBV5-1 with TRBJ2-3; 11 positions agree with TRBD2. Germline V lookup: CDR1 SGHRS, CDR2 YFSETQ. This CDR3 contains 16 residues. J lost 3 bases, V lost 4 bases, and 7 bases had no gene match.

The J gene is TRBJ1-5, the V gene TRBV5-5; 8 bases align to TRBD1. CDR3 length equals 17 residues. Germline values: CDR1 SGHKS, CDR2 YYEKEE (reference sequence). With 2 bases clipped from V and 7 bases from J, the junction kept 14 bases outside the gene matches. CDR3 DNA: TGTGCCAGCAGCTTAAACCCCGACAGGGGTCCGGGGCAGCCCCAGCATTTT. The encoded protein is CASSLNPDRGPGQPQHF. Supplemented by reference TRBV5-5 and TRBJ1-5, the full variable domain reads DAGVTQSPTHLIKTRGQQVTLRCSPISGHKSVSWYQQVLGQGPQFIFQYYEKEERGRGNFPDRFSARQFPNYSSELNVNALLLGDSALYLCASSLNPDRGPGQPQHFGDGTRLSIL.

The chain uses TRBV4-2 and TRBJ1-4; D is ambiguous. V lost 6 bases, J lost 7 bases, and 21 bases lay in between. The CDR3 totals 16 residues. Germline loops: CDR1 LGHNA, CDR2 YNFKEQ. The CDR3 spells CASRRVGSVKGEKLFF. CDR3 DNA sequence: TGTGCCAGCAGACGGGTCGGTAGTGTAAAAGGTGAAAAACTGTTTTTT.

The chain uses TRBV7-3 and TRBJ2-1, with 11 nucleotides matching TRBD2. Looked up from germline, CDR1 is SGHTA and CDR2 is FQGTGA. The CDR3 consists of 17 residues. The V and J ends lost 5 bases and 9 bases, in that order; junction bases with no gene match: 15. This CDR3 reads CASSHRLGTSGSGEQFF. In DNA form, the CDR3 reads TGTGCCAGCAGCCATCGACTGGGAACTAGCGGGAGTGGTGAGCAGTTCTTC.

The chain uses TRBV19 and TRBJ2-1; 10 bases align to TRBD2. Germline V CDR1 and CDR2: LNHDA, SQIVND (reference sequence). The V segment lost 3 bases and the J segment 2 bases; nucleotides outside the gene matches: 4. This CDR3 contains 16 residues. In DNA, the CDR3 is TGTGCCAGTAGTATTAGTGGACTAGCGGCCTACAATGAGCAGTTCTTC. Translated: CASSISGLAAYNEQFF.

The chain carries TRBV30 and TRBJ2-7, with D possibly matching TRBD2 (5 bases). The CDR3 is made up of 11 amino acids. V was cut by 2 bases and J by 5 bases, with 7 bases left in between. In germline, CDR1 is GTSNPN, CDR2 SVGIG (reference sequence). The CDR3 loop reads CAWSPGNEQYF. CDR3 sequence (DNA): TGTGCCTGGAGTCCGGGGAACGAGCAGTACTTC.

This rearrangement joins TRBV7-9 to TRBJ2-5; 7 bases are shared with TRBD1. Germline assignment: CDR1 SEHNR and CDR2 FQNEAQ (reference sequence). The CDR3 extends over 14 amino acids. V lost 4 bases, J lost 2 bases, and 4 bases stayed unmatched. CDR3 bases: TGTGCCAGCAGCTCAACAGGGGAACAAGAGACCCAGTACTTC. It translates to CASSSTGEQETQYF.

The rearrangement joins TRBV4-1 to TRBJ2-7; 8 bases match TRBD1. The germline V gene encodes CDR1 MGHRA and CDR2 YSYEKL. This CDR3 has 16 amino acids. The junction had 9 bases not matched to a gene; V was cut back by 3 bases and J by 2 bases. The CDR3 region is CASSHVTGGLAYEQYF. DNA of the CDR3: TGCGCCAGCAGCCACGTAACAGGGGGTTTAGCCTACGAGCAGTACTTC.

The rearrangement links TRBV11-3 to TRBJ2-1; 7 bases map to TRBD2. Germline values: CDR1 SGHNT, CDR2 YENEEA. With 3 bases clipped from V and 0 bases from J, the junction kept 5 bases outside the gene matches. This CDR3 is built from 16 residues. The CDR3 region has the DNA TGTGCCAGCAGCTTTATTTCGGGGGGCTCCTACAATGAGCAGTTCTTC. This sequence encodes CASSFISGGSYNEQFF.

This clone was detected a few times. The chain has TRBV6-5 and TRBJ1-1; 9 positions agree with TRBD1. There are 14 residues in the CDR3. V shed 2 bases, J shed 6 bases, and the junction held 4 bases outside the gene matches. Germline V CDR1 and CDR2: MNHEY, SVGAGI. CDR3 DNA: TGTGCCAGCAGTTACGGGACAGGGATGTCTGAAGCTTTCTTT. Translated: CASSYGTGMSEAFF.

V usage is TRBV9 and J usage is TRBJ2-3; possibly TRBD1 for D (5 bases). Between the trimmed V and J ends, which lost 4 bases and 4 bases, there was a span of 10 bases. Germline V CDR1 and CDR2: SGDLS, YYNGEE. CDR3 length equals 13 residues. CDR3 region: CASSPGPSDTQYF. Here the CDR3 DNA reads TGTGCCAGCAGCCCAGGGCCCTCAGATACGCAGTATTTT. The entire variable domain, with the rest obtained from reference TRBV9 and TRBJ2-3, is as follows: DSGVTQTPKHLITATGQRVTLRCSPRSGDLSVYWYQQSLDQGLQFLIQYYNGEERAKGNILERFSAQQFPDLHSELNLSSLELGDSALYFCASSPGPSDTQYFGPGTRLTVL.

The V and J genes are TRBV27 and TRBJ2-1; 9 positions agree with TRBD2. The CDR3 runs 15 residues. Looked up from germline, CDR1 is MNHEY and CDR2 is SMNVEV (reference sequence). After removal of 0 bases from V and 6 bases from J, the junction contained 3 bases not matched to a gene. CDR3 coding DNA: TGTGCCAGCAGTTTATCGGCTAGCGGGATCAATGAGCAGTTCTTC. This gives the protein CASSLSASGINEQFF.

The chain carries TRBV10-1 and TRBJ2-2; 14 bases align to TRBD2. Trimming took 6 bases from V and 6 from J; bases not matched to a gene: 9. The germline CDR1 and CDR2 sequences are WNHNN and SYGVQD (reference sequence). CDR3 length equals 17 residues. CDR3 sequence (DNA): TGCGCCAGCAGCGAAGGGACTAGCGGGAGAAGGGCCGGGGAGCTGTTTTTT. It yields the protein CASSEGTSGRRAGELFF.

CDR3 region: CASSLRDRDNSPLHF. The DNA for the CDR3 is TGTGCCAGTAGCCTCCGGGACAGGGACAATTCACCCCTCCACTTT. The chain joins TRBV19 to TRBJ1-6; TRBD1 aligns across 9 bases. The germline V gene encodes CDR1 LNHDA and CDR2 SQIVND (reference sequence). The V and J ends lost 6 bases and 7 bases, in that order; junction bases with no gene match: 7. CDR3 length: 15 amino acids.

The CDR3 protein is CASSPGLARGRLQETQYF. CDR3 nucleotides: TGTGCCAGCAGCCCTGGACTAGCGCGAGGAAGGTTACAAGAGACCCAGTACTTC. The chain is built from TRBV3-1 (or the pseudogene TRBV3-2) and TRBJ2-5; TRBD2 agrees at 9 bases. The germline CDR1 and CDR2 sequences are LGHDT and YNNKEL (reference sequence). The CDR3 runs to 18 residues. After removal of 4 bases from V and 2 bases from J, the junction contained 14 bases not matched to a gene.

This clone was seen once. The chain couples TRBV6-4 to TRBJ2-2; 8 nucleotides align to TRBD2. Germline CDR1 and CDR2: MRHNA and SNTAGT. With V trimmed by 2 bases and J by 3 bases, 14 bases remained unmatched. This CDR3 contains 19 residues. Here the CDR3 reads CASSDRAAPGGLDTGELFF. Written as DNA, the CDR3 is TGTGCCAGCAGTGACCGAGCGGCACCGGGGGGGCTTGACACCGGGGAGCTGTTTTTT.

The rearrangement links TRBV7-8 to TRBJ2-1, with 9 nucleotides matching TRBD2. The V gene end was trimmed by 5 bases and the J gene end by 5 bases; junction bases not matched to a gene: 13. Per the germline V gene, CDR1 is SGHVS and CDR2 is FQNEAQ. There are 17 residues in the CDR3. The CDR3 loop reads CASSPHGELAGNNEQFF. Here the CDR3 DNA reads TGTGCCAGCAGCCCTCACGGCGAGCTAGCGGGGAACAATGAGCAGTTCTTC.

The chain combines TRBV20-1 with TRBJ1-1; possibly TRBD1 for D (5 bases). There are 11 residues in the CDR3. CDR1 and CDR2 from the germline V gene are DFQATT and SNEGSKA (reference sequence). With 3 bases removed from V and 4 bases from J, the gap between germline ends came to 6 bases. This chain's CDR3 is CSARDTTEAFF. The CDR3 bases are TGCAGTGCTAGGGACACCACTGAAGCTTTCTTT.

The CDR3 DNA reads TGTGCCAGCTCCAGGGGAACTGAAGCTTTCTTT. The encoded protein is CASSRGTEAFF. The rearrangement joins TRBV14 to TRBJ1-1; TRBD1 might be the D (6 bases). This CDR3 region has 11 residues. CDR1 and CDR2 (germline): SGHDN, FVKESK. Trimming pared 8 bases from V and 5 bases from J, leaving 9 bases between.

This clone was found once. CDR3 sequence reads: CAISEVQGAGNEKLFF. CDR3 in DNA: TGTGCCATCAGTGAGGTCCAGGGGGCTGGTAATGAAAAACTGTTTTTT. V is TRBV10-3 and J is TRBJ1-4, with 8 bases lining up with TRBD1. This CDR3 region has 16 residues. J lost 4 bases, V lost 2 bases, and 6 bases had no gene match. Germline V gene sequence: CDR1 ENHRY, CDR2 SYGVKD.

This chain connects TRBV6-4 to TRBJ2-2; D gene unclear. CDR1 is MRHNA and CDR2 is SNTAGT in the germline V gene. The CDR3 extends over 15 amino acids. V was shortened by 0 bases and J by 2 bases, with 7 bases between the two germline ends. The CDR3, as DNA: TGTGCCAGCAGTGACTCGAGCGATAACACCGGGGAGCTGTTTTTT. Its translation: CASSDSSDNTGELFF.

The chain links TRBV7-3 to TRBJ2-2, with D possibly being TRBD2 (5 bases). With 2 bases removed from V and 6 bases from J, the gap between germline ends came to 16 bases. The germline V gene encodes CDR1 SGHTA and CDR2 FQGTGA. This CDR3 has 16 amino acids. CDR3 region: CASSLWGEGIPGELFF. The CDR3 DNA reads TGTGCCAGCAGCTTATGGGGAGAGGGAATACCCGGGGAGCTGTTTTTT.